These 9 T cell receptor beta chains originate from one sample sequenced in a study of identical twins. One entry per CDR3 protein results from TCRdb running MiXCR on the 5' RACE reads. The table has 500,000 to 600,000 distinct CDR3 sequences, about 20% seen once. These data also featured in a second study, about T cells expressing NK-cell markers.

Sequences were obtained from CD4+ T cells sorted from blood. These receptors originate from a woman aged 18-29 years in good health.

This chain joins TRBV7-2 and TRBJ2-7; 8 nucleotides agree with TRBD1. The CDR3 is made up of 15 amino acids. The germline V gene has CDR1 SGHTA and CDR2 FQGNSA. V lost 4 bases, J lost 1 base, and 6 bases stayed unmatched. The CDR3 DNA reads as TGTGCCAGCAGCTCCCAGGGGGCCGGATCCTACGAGCAGTACTTC. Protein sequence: CASSSQGAGSYEQYF.

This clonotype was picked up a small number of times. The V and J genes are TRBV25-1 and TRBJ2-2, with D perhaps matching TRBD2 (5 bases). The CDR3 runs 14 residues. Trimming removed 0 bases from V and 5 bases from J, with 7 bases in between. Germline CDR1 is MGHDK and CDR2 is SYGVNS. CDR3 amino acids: CASSEYPGTGELFF. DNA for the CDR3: TGTGCCAGCAGTGAATACCCGGGGACCGGGGAGCTGTTTTTT.

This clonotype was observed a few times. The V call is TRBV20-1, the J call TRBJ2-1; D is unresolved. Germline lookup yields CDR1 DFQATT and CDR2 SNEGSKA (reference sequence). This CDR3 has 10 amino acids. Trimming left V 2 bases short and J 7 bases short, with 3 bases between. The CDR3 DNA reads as TGCAGTGCTAGATGGAATGAGCAGTTCTTC. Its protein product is CSARWNEQFF.

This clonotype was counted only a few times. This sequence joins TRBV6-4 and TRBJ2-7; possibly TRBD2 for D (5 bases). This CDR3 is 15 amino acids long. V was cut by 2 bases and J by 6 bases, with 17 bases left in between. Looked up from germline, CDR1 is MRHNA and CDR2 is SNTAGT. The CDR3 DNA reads TGTGCCAGCAGTGACCCCCCGTCGGCGGGCGCCGAGCAGTACTTC. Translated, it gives CASSDPPSAGAEQYF.

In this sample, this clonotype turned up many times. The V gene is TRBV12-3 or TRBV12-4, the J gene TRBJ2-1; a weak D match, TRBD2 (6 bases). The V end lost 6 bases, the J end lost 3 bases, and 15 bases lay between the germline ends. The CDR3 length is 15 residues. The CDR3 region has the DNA TGTGCCAGCAGACAACGGGGGTTGATCTACAATGAGCAGTTCTTC. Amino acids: CASRQRGLIYNEQFF.

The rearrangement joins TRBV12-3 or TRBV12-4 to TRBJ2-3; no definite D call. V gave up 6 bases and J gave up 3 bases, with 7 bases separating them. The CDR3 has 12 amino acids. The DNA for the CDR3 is TGTGCCAGCAGGGACGGTACAGATACGCAGTATTTT. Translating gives CASRDGTDTQYF.

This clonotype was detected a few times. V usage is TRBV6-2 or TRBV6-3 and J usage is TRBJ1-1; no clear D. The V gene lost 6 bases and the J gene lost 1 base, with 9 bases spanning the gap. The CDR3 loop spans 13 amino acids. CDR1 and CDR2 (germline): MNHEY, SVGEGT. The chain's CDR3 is CASRMDGNTEAFF. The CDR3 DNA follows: TGTGCCAGCAGAATGGACGGGAACACTGAAGCTTTCTTT.

The CDR3 is CSAKGGDATSPLHF. The CDR3, as DNA: TGCAGCGCAAAAGGGGGGGACGCCACTTCACCCCTCCACTTT. The rearrangement links TRBV20-1 to TRBJ1-6, with D perhaps TRBD1 (6 bases). The CDR3 is made up of 14 amino acids. CDR1 is DFQATT, CDR2 SNEGSKA, per germline (reference sequence).

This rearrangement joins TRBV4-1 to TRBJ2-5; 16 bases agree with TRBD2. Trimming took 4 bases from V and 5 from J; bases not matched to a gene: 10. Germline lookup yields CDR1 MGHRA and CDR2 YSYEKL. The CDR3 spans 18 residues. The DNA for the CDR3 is TGCGCCAGCAGCCTGGGACTAGCGGGAGGGCTGAGGGCGGAGACCCAGTACTTC. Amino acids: CASSLGLAGGLRAETQYF.